This entry features one TCR beta chain sequence. The antigen remains undetermined. CDR1 is LNHDA and CDR2 is SQIVND in the germline V gene (reference sequence). The length of the CDR3 is 15 residues. V lost 3 bases and J 5 bases, leaving 15 bases between the germline ends. The sample comes from a study of T cells in localized non-small cell lung cancer. The assay was immunoSEQ multiplex PCR, and TCRdb's table has in-frame clones only and misses some. The sample has around 31,000 clones, 85% to 90% seen once. Whole-study findings and limits: A median of approximately 50 of the top 100 tumor clones appeared in adjacent lung, which was paired and uninvolved.

The sample was peripheral blood, taken before any cancer treatment. The sequence was collected from a female donor of 60 years or more with stage I lung adenocarcinoma. This sequence joins TRBV19 and TRBJ2-3; the D gene is possibly TRBD2 (5 bases). DNA of the CDR3: TGTGCCAGTAGTATGGACGGCCTAGAGGGAGATACGCAGTATTTT. Its translation: CASSMDGLEGDTQYF.